These T cell receptor beta chains were read from a single sample in a study of blood T cell repertoires in COVID-19. Clones were read by immunoSEQ multiplex PCR, and TCRdb kept only the in-frame ones, dropping some. Of some 120,000 clones listed, 80% to 85% are singletons. The source material was peripheral blood. Source of these receptors: a woman in her 50s with acute or convalescent COVID-19. Both conserved end residues are part of each CDR3. The order of the fields is V gene, J gene, clone size, D gene, CDR3 DNA, CDR3 protein. D genes are given only for firm matches. Expanded clones are given a class, and other clones once, few, many or no size at all.

>TRBV18|TRBJ1-5|.|TRBD1
TGTGCCAGCTCACAGGGACAGGATCAGCCCCAGCATTTT
CASSQGQDQPQHF
>TRBV11-3|TRBJ2-1|.|TRBD2
TGTGCCAGCAGCTTACAGTCTAGCGGCTCCTACAATGAGCAGTTCTTC
CASSLQSSGSYNEQFF
>TRBV27|TRBJ1-6|once|.
TGTGCCAGCAGTACGGACTTATACGGAAATTCACCCCTCCACTTT
CASSTDLYGNSPLHF
>TRBV2|TRBJ2-7|.|.
TGTGCCAGCAGTGAAGCTATCGGGACTCTCCACGAGCAGTACTTC
CASSEAIGTLHEQYF
>TRBV27|TRBJ1-1|few|.
TGTGCCAGCAGTTTGGGCAGATACTCCTTCAGGACTGAAGCTTTCTTT
CASSLGRYSFRTEAFF
>TRBV7-2|TRBJ2-3|.|.
TGTGCCAGCAGCTTAGATGGGCGATCCGACCCAGATACGCAGTATTTT
CASSLDGRSDPDTQYF
>TRBV6-4|TRBJ1-1|once|.
TGTGCCAGCAGTAACAATCCGGGGAACACTGAAGCTTTCTTT
CASSNNPGNTEAFF
>TRBV3-1/TRBV3-2|TRBJ1-6|.|.
TGTGCCAGCAGCCAAGGTACACAGGGTGATTCACCCCTCCACTTT
CASSQGTQGDSPLHF
>TRBV5-1|TRBJ2-3|.|TRBD2
TGCGCCAGCAGCTTGCGGCGGGGGAGCACAGATACGCAGTATTTT
CASSLRRGSTDTQYF
>TRBV6-6|TRBJ1-5|once|.
TGTGCCAGCAGTTACTCGGAGGGTAGGGAGCCCCAGCATTTT
CASSYSEGREPQHF
>TRBV18|TRBJ1-1|.|TRBD1
TGTGCCAGCTCACCGGTGGGGACAGGTAACATGAACACTGAAGCTTTCTTT
CASSPVGTGNMNTEAFF
>TRBV24-1|TRBJ2-7|.|TRBD1
TGTGCCACCAGTAAGGGACAGGGAGCCTACGAGCAGTACTTC
CATSKGQGAYEQYF
>TRBV2|TRBJ2-5|.|.
TGTGCCAGCAGTGATAGCGGCGTACAGACCCAGTACTTC
CASSDSGVQTQYF
>TRBV14|TRBJ1-6|.|.
TGTGCCAGCAGCCAAGGCCGGGAGTATTCACCCCTCCACTTT
CASSQGREYSPLHF
>TRBV15|TRBJ2-2|.|.
TGTGCCACCAGCAGACCGGGGAACACCGGGGAGCTGTTTTTT
CATSRPGNTGELFF
>TRBV5-1|TRBJ2-2|.|.
TGCGCCAGCAGCCCGGCCGAACAGTCGTCCACCGGGGAGCTGTTTTTT
CASSPAEQSSTGELFF
>TRBV7-2|TRBJ2-1|.|.
TGTGCCAGCAGCGAGAGTCCAGGGCTAAGCTATGAGCAGTTCTTC
CASSESPGLSYEQFF
>TRBV5-4|TRBJ1-4|few|.
TGTGCCAGCAGCCTTAGACCTCAGGGTTACGAAAAACTGTTTTTT
CASSLRPQGYEKLFF
>TRBV27|TRBJ2-3|.|.
TGTGCCAGCAGTCCCTACTACGCGACTACTAGCACAGATACGCAGTATTTT
CASSPYYATTSTDTQYF
>TRBV5-1|TRBJ2-7|.|TRBD1
TGCGCCAGCAGGCCCGGGACAGGGGCCGACGAGCAGTACTTC
CASRPGTGADEQYF
>TRBV2|TRBJ1-5|.|TRBD1
TGTGCCAGCAGCAAGAGACAGGGGCCCAATCAGCCCCAGCATTTT
CASSKRQGPNQPQHF
>TRBV2|TRBJ1-1|.|TRBD1
TGTGCCAGCAGTGGGGACAGGGGCGTTTATACTGAAGCTTTCTTT
CASSGDRGVYTEAFF
>TRBV6-1|TRBJ2-1|.|.
TGTGCCAGCAGTGAGAGTGAACGATACTCCTACAATGAGCAGTTCTTC
CASSESERYSYNEQFF
>TRBV14|TRBJ1-1|.|.
TGTGCCAGCAGCTACCATATGCGGAACACTGAAGCTTTCTTT
CASSYHMRNTEAFF
>TRBV12-3/TRBV12-4|TRBJ1-1|.|TRBD1
TGTGCCAGCAGATGGGGACAGGCCGAAGCTTTCTTT
CASRWGQAEAFF
>TRBV2|TRBJ2-7|few|.
TGTGCCAGCAGTGCCGTCCCCGCCTACGAGCAGTACTTC
CASSAVPAYEQYF
>TRBV7-8|TRBJ1-5|.|TRBD1
TGTGCCAGCAGCATCGGACAGGGGACTCAGCCCCAGCATTTT
CASSIGQGTQPQHF